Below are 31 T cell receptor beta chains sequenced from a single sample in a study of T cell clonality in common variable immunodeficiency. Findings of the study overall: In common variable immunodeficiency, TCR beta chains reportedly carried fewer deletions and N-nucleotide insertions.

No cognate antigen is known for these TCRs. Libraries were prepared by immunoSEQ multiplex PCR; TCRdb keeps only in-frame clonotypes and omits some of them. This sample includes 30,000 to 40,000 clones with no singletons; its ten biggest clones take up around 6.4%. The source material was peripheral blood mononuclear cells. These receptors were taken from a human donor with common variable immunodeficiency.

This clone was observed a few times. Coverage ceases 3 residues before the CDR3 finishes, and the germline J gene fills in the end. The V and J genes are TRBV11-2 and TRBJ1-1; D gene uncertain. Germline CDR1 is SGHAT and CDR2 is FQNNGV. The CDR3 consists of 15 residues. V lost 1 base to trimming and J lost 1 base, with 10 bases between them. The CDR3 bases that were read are TGTGCCAGCAGCTTAGTACCACGGGGGAACACTGAA. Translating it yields CASSLVPRGNTE. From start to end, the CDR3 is CASSLVPRGNTEAFF.

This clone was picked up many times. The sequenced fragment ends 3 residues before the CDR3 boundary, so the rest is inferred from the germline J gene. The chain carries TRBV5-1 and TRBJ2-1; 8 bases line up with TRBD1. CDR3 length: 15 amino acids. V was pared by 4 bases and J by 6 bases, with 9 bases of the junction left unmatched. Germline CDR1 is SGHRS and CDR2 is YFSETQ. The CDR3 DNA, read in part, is TGCGCCAGCAGCCTGACGGGACAGGAACTCAATGAG. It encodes CASSLTGQELNE. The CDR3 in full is CASSLTGQELNEQFF.

The CDR3: CAVNALQGPDSYGYTF. Partial CDR3 DNA: TGTGCCGTCAACGCTCTACAGGGGCCCGACTCTTATGGC. The rearrangement joins TRBV19 to TRBJ1-2; 7 bases line up with TRBD1. The sequence runs out 3 residues before the end of the CDR3; the remainder is reconstructed from the germline J gene. Germline-derived CDR1 and CDR2 are LNHDA and SQIVND (reference sequence). J gave up 5 bases and V 11 bases, and 20 bases lay outside the gene matches. CDR3 size: 16 residues. Supplemented by reference TRBV19 and TRBJ1-2, the full variable domain reads DGGITQSPKYLFRKEGQNVTLSCEQNLNHDAMYWYRQDPGQGLRLIYYSQIVNDFQKGDIAEGYSVSREKKESFPLTVTSAQKNPTAFYLCAVNALQGPDSYGYTFGSGTRLTVV.

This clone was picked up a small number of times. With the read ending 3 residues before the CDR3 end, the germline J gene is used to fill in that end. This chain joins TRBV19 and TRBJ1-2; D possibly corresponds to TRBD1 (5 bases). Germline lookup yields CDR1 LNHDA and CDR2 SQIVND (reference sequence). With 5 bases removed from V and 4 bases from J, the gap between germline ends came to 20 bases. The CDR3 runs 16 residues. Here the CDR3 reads CASSDRRQNRGYGYTF. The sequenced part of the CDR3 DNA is TGTGCCAGTAGTGACCGCAGACAGAACCGAGGCTATGGC.

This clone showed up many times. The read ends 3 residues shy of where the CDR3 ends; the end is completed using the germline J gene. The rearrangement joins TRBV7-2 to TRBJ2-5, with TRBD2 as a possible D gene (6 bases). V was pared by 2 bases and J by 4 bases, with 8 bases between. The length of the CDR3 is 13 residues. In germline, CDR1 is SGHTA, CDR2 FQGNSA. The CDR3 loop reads CASSLRLGETQYF. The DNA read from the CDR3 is TGTGCCAGCAGCTTAAGACTAGGAGAGACC. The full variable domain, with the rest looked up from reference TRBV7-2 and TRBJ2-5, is GAGVSQSPSNKVTEKGKDVELRCDPISGHTALYWYRQSLGQGLEFLIYFQGNSAPDKSGLPSDRFSAERTGGSVSTLTIQRTQQEDSAVYLCASSLRLGETQYFGPGTRLLVL.

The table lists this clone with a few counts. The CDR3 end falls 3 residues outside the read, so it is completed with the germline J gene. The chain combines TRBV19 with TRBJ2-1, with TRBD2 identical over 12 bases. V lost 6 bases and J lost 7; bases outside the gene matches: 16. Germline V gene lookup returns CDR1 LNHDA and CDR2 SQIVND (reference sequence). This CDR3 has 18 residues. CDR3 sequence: CASRVVGLAGGPGNEQFF. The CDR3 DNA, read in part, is TGTGCCAGTAGGGTAGTCGGGCTAGCGGGAGGGCCAGGGAATGAG.

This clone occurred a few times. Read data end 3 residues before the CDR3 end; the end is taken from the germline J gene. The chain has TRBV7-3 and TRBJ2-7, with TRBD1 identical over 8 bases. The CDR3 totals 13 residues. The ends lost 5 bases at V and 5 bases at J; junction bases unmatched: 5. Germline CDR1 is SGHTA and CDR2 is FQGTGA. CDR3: CASSPRQGNEQYF. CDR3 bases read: TGTGCCAGCAGCCCGAGACAGGGGAACGAG.

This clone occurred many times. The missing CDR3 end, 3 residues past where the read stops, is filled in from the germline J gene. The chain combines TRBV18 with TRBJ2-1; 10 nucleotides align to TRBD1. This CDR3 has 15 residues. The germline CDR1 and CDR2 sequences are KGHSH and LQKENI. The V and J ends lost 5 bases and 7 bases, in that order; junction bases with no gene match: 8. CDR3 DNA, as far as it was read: TGTGCCAGCTCAACCAGACAGGGGGCTGGGAATGAG. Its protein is CASSTRQGAGNE. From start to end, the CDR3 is CASSTRQGAGNEQFF.

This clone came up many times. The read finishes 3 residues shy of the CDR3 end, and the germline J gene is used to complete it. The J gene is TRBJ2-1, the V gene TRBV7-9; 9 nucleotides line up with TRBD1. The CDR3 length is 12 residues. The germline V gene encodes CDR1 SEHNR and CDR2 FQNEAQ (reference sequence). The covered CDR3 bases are TGTACCACGGACAGGGGCAACAATGAG. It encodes CTTDRGNNE. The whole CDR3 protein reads CTTDRGNNEQFF.

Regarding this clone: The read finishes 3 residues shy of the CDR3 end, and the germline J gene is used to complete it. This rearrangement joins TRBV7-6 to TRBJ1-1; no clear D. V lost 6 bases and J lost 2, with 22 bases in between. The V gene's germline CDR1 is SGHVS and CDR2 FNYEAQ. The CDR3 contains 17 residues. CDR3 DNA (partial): TGTGCCAGCAGTTTTTCCAGGCTTCGGTCCCTTAACACTGAA. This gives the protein CASSFSRLRSLNTE. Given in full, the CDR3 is CASSFSRLRSLNTEAFF.

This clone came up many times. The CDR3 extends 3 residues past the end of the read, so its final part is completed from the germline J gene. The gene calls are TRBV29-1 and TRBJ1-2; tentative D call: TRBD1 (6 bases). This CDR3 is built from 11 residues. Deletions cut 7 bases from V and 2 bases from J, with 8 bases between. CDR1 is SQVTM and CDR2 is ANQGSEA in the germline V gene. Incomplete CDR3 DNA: TGCAGCGGGACAGAAAACTATGGC. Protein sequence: CSGTENYG. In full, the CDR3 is CSGTENYGYTF.

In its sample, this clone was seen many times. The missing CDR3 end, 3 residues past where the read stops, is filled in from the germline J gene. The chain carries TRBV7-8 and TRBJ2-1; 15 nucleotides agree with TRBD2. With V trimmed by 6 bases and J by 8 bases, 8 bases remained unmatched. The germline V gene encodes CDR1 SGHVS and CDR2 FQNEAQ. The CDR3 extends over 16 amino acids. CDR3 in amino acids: CASSRTGTSGRYEQFF. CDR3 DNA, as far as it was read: TGTGCCAGCAGTAGAACCGGGACTAGCGGGAGGTATGAG.

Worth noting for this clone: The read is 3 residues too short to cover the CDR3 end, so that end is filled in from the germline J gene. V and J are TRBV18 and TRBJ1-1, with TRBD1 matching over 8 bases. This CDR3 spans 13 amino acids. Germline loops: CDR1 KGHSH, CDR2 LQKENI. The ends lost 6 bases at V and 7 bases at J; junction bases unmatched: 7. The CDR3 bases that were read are TGTGCCAGCTCCCCGACAGGGGATCATGAA. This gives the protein CASSPTGDHE. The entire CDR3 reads CASSPTGDHEAFF.

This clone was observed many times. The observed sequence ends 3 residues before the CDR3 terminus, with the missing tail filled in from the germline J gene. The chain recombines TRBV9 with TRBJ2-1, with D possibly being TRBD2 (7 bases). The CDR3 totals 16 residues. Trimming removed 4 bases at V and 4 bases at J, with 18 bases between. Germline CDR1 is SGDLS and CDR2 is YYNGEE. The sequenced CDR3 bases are TGTGCCAGCAGCTTACGGGGGGCCGGGTATTACAATGAG. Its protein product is CASSLRGAGYYNE. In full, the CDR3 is CASSLRGAGYYNEQFF.

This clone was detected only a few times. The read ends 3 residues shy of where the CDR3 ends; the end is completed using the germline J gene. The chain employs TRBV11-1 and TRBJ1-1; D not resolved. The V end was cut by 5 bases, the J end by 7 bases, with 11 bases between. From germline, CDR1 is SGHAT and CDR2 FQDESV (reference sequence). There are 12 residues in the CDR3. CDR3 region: CASSLSRFEAFF. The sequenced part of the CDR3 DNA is TGTGCCAGCAGCCTTAGCAGATTTGAA. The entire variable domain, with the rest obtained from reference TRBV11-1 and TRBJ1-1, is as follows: EAEVAQSPRYKITEKSQAVAFWCDPISGHATLYWYRQILGQGPELLVQFQDESVVDDSQLPKDRFSAERLKGVDSTLKIQPAELGDSAMYLCASSLSRFEAFFGQGTRLTVV.

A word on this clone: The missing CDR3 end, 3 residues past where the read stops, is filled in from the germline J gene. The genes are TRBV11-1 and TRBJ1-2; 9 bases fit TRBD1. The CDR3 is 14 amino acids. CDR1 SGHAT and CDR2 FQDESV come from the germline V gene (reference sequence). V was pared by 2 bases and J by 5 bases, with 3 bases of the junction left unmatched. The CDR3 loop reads CASSLRGTGYGYTF. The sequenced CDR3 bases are TGTGCCAGCAGCTTAAGGGGGACAGGGTATGGC.

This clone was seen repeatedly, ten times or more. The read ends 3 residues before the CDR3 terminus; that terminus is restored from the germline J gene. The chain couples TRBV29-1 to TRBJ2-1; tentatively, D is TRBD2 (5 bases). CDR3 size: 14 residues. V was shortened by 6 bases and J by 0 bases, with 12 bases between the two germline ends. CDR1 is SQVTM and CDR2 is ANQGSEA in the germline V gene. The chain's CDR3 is CSVRTLSSYNEQFF. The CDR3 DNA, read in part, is TGCAGCGTACGGACTCTTAGCTCCTACAATGAG.

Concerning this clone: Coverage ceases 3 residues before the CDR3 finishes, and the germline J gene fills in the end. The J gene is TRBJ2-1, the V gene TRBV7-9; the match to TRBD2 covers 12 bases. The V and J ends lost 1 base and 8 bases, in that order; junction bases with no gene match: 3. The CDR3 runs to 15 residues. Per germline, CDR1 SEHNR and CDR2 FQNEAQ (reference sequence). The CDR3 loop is CASSLGGLAGYEQFF. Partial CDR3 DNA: TGTGCCAGCAGCTTAGGAGGACTAGCGGGATATGAG.

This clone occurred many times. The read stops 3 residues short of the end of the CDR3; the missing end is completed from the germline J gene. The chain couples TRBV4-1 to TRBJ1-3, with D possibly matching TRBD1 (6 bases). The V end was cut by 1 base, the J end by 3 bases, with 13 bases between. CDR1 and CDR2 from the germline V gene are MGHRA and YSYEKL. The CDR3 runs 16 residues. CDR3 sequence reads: CASSQGVTGVGNTIYF. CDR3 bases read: TGCGCCAGCAGCCAAGGGGTGACAGGCGTTGGAAACACC.

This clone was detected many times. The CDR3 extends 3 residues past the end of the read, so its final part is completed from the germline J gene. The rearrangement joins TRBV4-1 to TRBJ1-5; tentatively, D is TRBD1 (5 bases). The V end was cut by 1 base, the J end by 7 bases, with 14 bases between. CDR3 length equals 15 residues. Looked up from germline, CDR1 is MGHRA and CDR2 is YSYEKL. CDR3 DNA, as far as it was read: TGCGCCAGCAGCCAAGCTTCAGGGCGGGGACAGCCC. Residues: CASSQASGRGQP. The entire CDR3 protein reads CASSQASGRGQPQHF.

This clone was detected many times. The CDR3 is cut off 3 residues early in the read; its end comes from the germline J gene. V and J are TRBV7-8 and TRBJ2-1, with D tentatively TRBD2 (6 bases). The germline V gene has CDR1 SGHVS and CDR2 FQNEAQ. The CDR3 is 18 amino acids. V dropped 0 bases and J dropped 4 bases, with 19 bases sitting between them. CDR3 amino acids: CASSLASGARPIYNEQFF. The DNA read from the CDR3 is TGTGCCAGCAGCTTAGCTAGCGGAGCTAGACCAATTTACAATGAG.

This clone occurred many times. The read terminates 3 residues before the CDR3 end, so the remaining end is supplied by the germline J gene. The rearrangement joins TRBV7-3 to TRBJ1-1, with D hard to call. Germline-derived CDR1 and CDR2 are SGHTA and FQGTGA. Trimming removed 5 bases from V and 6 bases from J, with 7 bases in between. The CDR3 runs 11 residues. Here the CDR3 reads CASSPRAEAFF. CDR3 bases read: TGTGCCAGCAGCCCGAGGGCTGAA.

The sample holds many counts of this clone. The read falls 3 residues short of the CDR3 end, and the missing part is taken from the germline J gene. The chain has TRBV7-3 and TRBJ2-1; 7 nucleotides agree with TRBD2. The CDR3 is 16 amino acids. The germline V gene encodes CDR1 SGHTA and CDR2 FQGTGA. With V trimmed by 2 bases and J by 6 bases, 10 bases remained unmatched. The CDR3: CASSLLGASGRNEQFF. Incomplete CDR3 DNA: TGTGCCAGCAGCTTATTAGGGGCTAGCGGACGCAATGAG.

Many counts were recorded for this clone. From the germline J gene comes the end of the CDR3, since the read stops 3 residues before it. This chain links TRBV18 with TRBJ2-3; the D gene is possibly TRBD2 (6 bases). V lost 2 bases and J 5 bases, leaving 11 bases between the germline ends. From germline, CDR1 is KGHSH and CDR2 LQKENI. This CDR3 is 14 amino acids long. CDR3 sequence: CASSPNGLLDTQYF. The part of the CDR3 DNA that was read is TGTGCCAGCTCACCAAACGGACTATTAGATACG.

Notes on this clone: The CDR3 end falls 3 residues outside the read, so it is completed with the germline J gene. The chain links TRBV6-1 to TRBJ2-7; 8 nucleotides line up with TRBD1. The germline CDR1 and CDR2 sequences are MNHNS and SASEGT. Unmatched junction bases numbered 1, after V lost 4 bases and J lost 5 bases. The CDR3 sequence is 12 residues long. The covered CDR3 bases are TGTGCCAGCAGTGGGACAGGGAACGAG. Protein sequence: CASSGTGNE. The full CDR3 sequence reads CASSGTGNEQYF.

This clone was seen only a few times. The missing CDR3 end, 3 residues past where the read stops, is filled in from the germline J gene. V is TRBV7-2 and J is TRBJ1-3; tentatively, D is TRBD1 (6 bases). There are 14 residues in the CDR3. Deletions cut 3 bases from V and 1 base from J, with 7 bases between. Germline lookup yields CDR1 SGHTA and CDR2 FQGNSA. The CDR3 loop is CASSLGASGNTIYF. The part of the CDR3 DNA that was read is TGTGCCAGCAGCTTGGGGGCGTCTGGAAACACC. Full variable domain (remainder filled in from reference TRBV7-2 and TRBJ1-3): GAGVSQSPSNKVTEKGKDVELRCDPISGHTALYWYRQSLGQGLEFLIYFQGNSAPDKSGLPSDRFSAERTGGSVSTLTIQRTQQEDSAVYLCASSLGASGNTIYFGEGSWLTVV.

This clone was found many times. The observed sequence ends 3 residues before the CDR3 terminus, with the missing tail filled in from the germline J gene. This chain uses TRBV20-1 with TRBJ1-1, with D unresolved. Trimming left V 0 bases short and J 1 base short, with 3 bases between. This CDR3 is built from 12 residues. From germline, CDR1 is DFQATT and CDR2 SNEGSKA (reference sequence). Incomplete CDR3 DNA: TGCAGTGCTAGAGACGGGAACACTGAA. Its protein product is CSARDGNTE. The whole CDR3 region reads CSARDGNTEAFF.

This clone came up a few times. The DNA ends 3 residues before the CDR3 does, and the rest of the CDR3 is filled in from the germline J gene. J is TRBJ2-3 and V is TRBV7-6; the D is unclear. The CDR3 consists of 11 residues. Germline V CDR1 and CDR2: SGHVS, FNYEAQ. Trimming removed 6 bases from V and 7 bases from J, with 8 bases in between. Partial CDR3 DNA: TGTGCCAGCAGTAACACGAATACG. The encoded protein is CASSNTNT. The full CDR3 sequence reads CASSNTNTQYF.

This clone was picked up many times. The CDR3 reads CASSQDNLRTANYGYTF. The CDR3 bases that were read are TGCGCCAGCAGCCAAGATAACTTGAGGACAGCTAACTATGGC. The chain employs TRBV4-1 and TRBJ1-2; D may be TRBD1 (6 bases). Sequencing ends 3 residues short of the CDR3 end; the germline J gene provides the rest. Germline assignment: CDR1 MGHRA and CDR2 YSYEKL. V gave up 0 bases and J gave up 0 bases, with 14 bases separating them. This CDR3 has 17 residues.

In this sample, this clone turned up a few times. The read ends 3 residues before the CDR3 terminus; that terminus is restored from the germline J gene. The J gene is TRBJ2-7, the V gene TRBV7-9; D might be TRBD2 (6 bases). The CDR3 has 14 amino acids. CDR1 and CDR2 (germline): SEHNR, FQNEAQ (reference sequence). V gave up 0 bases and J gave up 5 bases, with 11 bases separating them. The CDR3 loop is CASSLASREHEQYF. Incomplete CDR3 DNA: TGTGCCAGCAGCTTAGCGTCGCGGGAACACGAG.

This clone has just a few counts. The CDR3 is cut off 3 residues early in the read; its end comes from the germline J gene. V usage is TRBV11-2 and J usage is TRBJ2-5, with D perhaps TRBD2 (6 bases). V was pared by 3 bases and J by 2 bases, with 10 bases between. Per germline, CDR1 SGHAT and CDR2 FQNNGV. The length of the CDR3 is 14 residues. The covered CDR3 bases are TGTGCCAGCAGCTTGGGACTTTATCAAGAGACC. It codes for CASSLGLYQET. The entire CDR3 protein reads CASSLGLYQETQYF. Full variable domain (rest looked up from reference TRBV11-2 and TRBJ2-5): EAGVAQSPRYKIIEKRQSVAFWCNPISGHATLYWYQQILGQGPKLLIQFQNNGVVDDSQLPKDRFSAERLKGVDSTLKIQPAKLEDSAVYLCASSLGLYQETQYFGPGTRLLVL.